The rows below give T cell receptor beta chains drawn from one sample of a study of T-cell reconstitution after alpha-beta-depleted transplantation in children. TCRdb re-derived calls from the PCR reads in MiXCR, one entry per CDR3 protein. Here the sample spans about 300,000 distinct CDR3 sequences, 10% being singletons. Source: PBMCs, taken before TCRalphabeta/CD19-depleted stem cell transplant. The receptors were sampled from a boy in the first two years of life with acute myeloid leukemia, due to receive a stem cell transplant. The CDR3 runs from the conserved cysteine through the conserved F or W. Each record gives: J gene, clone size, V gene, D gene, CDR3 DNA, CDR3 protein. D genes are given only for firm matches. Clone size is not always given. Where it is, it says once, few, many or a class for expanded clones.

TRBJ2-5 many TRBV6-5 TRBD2 TGTGCCAGCAGTTTTTCCCCGGGACTACCCCAAGAGACCCAGTACTTC CASSFSPGLPQETQYF
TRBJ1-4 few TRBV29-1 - TGCAGCGTAGCGACAGGAGCGGATGAAAAACTGTTTTTT CSVATGADEKLFF
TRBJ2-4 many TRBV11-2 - TGTGCCAGCAGCTTAAGACAGGAGTTAGCCAAAAACATTCAGTACTTC CASSLRQELAKNIQYF
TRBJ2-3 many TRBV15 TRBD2 TGTGCCACCAGCACCCTTAGCGGGAGTGGAGATACGCAGTATTTT CATSTLSGSGDTQYF
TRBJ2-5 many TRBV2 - TGTGCCAGCAGGGACTTTGGGGTACCCCAAGAGACCCAGTACTTC CASRDFGVPQETQYF
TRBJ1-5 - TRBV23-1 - TGCGCCAGCAGTCAATCCGGGACTTTCTCTCGGGGCCAGCCCCAGCATTTT CASSQSGTFSRGQPQHF
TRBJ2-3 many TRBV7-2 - TGTGCCAGCAGCCCGGTCAGCACAGATACGCAGTATTTT CASSPVSTDTQYF
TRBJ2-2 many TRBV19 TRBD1 TGTGCCAGTGTTGGGTCGGACAGGTTACCCACCGGGGAGCTGTTTTTT CASVGSDRLPTGELFF
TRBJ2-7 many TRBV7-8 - TGTGCCAGCAGCTTAGGGCAGAACTCCTACGAGCAGTACTTC CASSLGQNSYEQYF
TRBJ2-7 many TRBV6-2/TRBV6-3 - TGTGCCAGCAGTTACTCGGGAGACGGTCGATGGAGGAGCTACGAGCAGTACTTC CASSYSGDGRWRSYEQYF
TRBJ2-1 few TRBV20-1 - TGCAGTGCTTCGAGAGGACGGGACAATGAGCAGTTCTTC CSASRGRDNEQFF
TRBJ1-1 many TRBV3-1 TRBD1 TGTGCCAGCAGCGACAGGGCCATGAACACTGAAGCTTTCTTT CASSDRAMNTEAFF
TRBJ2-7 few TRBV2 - TGTGCCAGCAGTGAAGTACAGCTTGCCTACGAGCAGTACTTC CASSEVQLAYEQYF
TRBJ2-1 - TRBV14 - TGTGCCAGCAGCCAATTTATCTCCTACAATGAGCAGTTCTTC CASSQFISYNEQFF
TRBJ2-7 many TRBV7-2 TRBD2 TGTGCCAGCAGACCTAGCGGGAGGCCTGGATACGAGCAGTACTTC CASRPSGRPGYEQYF
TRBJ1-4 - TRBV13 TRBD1 TGTGCCAGCAGCCCGACAGGGGGCCGTGAAAAACTGTTTTTT CASSPTGGREKLFF
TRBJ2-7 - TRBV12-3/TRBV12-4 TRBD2 TGTGCCAGCAGCCGACTAGCGGGGCTCTACGAGCAGTACTTC CASSRLAGLYEQYF
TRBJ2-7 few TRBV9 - TGTGCCAGCAGCGTAGGAAGCCGATCCTACGAGCAGTACTTC CASSVGSRSYEQYF
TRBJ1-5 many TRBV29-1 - TGCAGCGTTGGACAGCTGGATCAGCCCCAGCATTTT CSVGQLDQPQHF
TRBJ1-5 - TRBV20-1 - TGCTGCGCTAGCACAGGAAGCAATCAGCCCCAGCATTTT CCASTGSNQPQHF
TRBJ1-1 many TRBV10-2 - TGCGCCAGCAGTGAGTACAGGGCCCCTGAAGCTTTCTTT CASSEYRAPEAFF
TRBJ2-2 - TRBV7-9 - TGTGCCTCGAGGGCAGGGAACACCGGGGAGCTGTTTTTT CASRAGNTGELFF
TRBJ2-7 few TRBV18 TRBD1 TGTGCCAGCTCACCATTAAGGAGGGGGACAGGGATCTACGAGCAGTACTTC CASSPLRRGTGIYEQYF
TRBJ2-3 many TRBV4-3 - TGCGCCAGCAGCCATGAAATCCAGGGGGCTAGCGGGTTCACAGATACGCAGTATTTT CASSHEIQGASGFTDTQYF
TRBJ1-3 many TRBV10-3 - TGTGCCATCAGCAACCCGGACGCCGATTCTGGAAACACCATATATTTT CAISNPDADSGNTIYF
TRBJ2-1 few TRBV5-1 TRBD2 TGCGCCAGCAGCCGAGGGACTAGCGGGGGGTTAATCAATGAGCAGTTCTTC CASSRGTSGGLINEQFF
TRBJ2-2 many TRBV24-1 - TGTGCCACCAGTGATTATAACAGGAACACCGGGGAGCTGTTTTTT CATSDYNRNTGELFF
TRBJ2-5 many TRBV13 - TGTGCCAGCAGCCCGCGGTCGTACCAAGAGACCCAGTACTTC CASSPRSYQETQYF
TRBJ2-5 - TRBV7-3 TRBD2 TGTGCCAGCAGCTTGCTAGCGGGAGTAGAGACCCAGTACTTC CASSLLAGVETQYF
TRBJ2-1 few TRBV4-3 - TGCGCCAGCAGCCAAGATTATGCCAGGGGTGAGCAGTTCTTC CASSQDYARGEQFF
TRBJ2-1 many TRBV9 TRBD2 TGTGCCAGCAGCCCCCGACTAGCGCAAGTTACTGACAATGAGCAGTTCTTC CASSPRLAQVTDNEQFF
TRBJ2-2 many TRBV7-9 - TGTGCCAGCACCTCCCAGGCGACCGGGGAGCTGTTTTTT CASTSQATGELFF
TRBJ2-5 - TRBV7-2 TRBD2 TGTGCCAGCAGCACCGGACTAGTCCCAGAGACCCAGTACTTC CASSTGLVPETQYF
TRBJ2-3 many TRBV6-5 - TGTGCCAGCAGTTACTCTGGGCCAGTGGATACGCGCTATTTT CASSYSGPVDTRYF
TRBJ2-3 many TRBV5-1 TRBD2 TGCGCCAGCAGCCCCGGGACTAGCGGGGGTGGCTACACAGATACGCAGTATTTT CASSPGTSGGGYTDTQYF
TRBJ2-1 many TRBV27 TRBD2 TGTGCCAGCAGTTTGGAGGTGGGACTAAACTACAATGAGCAGTTCTTC CASSLEVGLNYNEQFF
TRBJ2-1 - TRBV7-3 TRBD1 TGTGCCAGCAGCCTAAAGGGGGTCAGGGGGACTGAGCAGTTCTTC CASSLKGVRGTEQFF
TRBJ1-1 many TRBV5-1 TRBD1 TGCGCCAGCAGCTTGAAACAGGGGGCCGAAGCTTTCTTT CASSLKQGAEAFF
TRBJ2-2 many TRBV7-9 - TGTGCCAGCAGCCCCCGCGGGGGCCTTAACACCGGGGAGCTGTTTTTT CASSPRGGLNTGELFF
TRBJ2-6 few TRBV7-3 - TGTGCCAGCAGCTTATCTGGGGGCGGGGCTGGGGCCAACGTCCTGACTTTC CASSLSGGGAGANVLTF
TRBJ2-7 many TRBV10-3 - TGTGCCATCAGTGTCCGGGACGGTGACTACGAGCAGTACTTC CAISVRDGDYEQYF
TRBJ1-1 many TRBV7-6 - TGTGCCAGCAGCTTAGAAGGGGGTTCGAACACTGAAGCTTTCTTT CASSLEGGSNTEAFF
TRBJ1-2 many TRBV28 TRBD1 TGTGCCAGCAGATACACCTCAGGGGGCTCCCTCTATGGCTACACCTTC CASRYTSGGSLYGYTF
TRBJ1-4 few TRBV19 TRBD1 TGTGCCAGTAGTATACAGGACAGGGTAGCCGAAAAACTGTTTTTT CASSIQDRVAEKLFF
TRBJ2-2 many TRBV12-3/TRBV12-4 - TGTGCCAGCAGTTTAGCTGGGGCGGGCGGGGAGCTGTTTTTT CASSLAGAGGELFF
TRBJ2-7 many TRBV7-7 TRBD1 TGTGCTAGCAGCTTAAGACAGGGCTACGAGCAGTACTTC CASSLRQGYEQYF
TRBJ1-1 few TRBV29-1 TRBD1 TGCAGCGTTGAAGCTACACAGGGGGTACTCGAGGCTTTCTTT CSVEATQGVLEAFF
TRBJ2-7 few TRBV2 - TGTGCCAGCATACTGGGCTACGAGCAGTACTTC CASILGYEQYF
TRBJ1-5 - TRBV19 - TGTGCCAGTAGTATTAGGGGGGTTCGCAATCAGCCCCAGCATTTT CASSIRGVRNQPQHF
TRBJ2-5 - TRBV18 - TGTGCCAGCTCTCAAGAGGGACTGATAGAAGAGACCCAGTACTTC CASSQEGLIEETQYF
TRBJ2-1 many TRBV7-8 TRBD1 TGTGCCAGCAGCTTAGTACAGGGGTATGAGCAGTTCTTC CASSLVQGYEQFF